This T cell receptor beta chain was found in a study of blood T cell repertoires in COVID-19. Method: immunoSEQ multiplex PCR; TCRdb's copy keeps in-frame clones and lacks some. The table records a few hundred thousand clones, roughly nine tenths of them present only once. The V gene lost 4 bases and the J gene lost 7 bases, with 17 bases spanning the gap. Per the germline V gene, CDR1 is SGDLS and CDR2 is YYNGEE. The CDR3 is 15 residues long. Sequencing used peripheral blood. The TCR originated in a woman aged 45-65 years with acute or convalescent COVID-19. V gene TRBV9 combines with J gene TRBJ1-4; possibly TRBD1 for D (6 bases). The CDR3 region is CASSRGGREPEKLFF. As DNA, the CDR3 is TGTGCCAGCAGCCGAGGGGGGAGGGAGCCTGAAAAACTGTTTTTT.